What follows are 22 T cell receptor beta chains derived from one specimen sequenced in a study of blood T cell repertoires in COVID-19. Sequenced by immunoSEQ multiplex PCR; TCRdb stores in-frame clones only, minus some. Of roughly 250,000 clones in the sample, around four fifths were seen once. Sequencing used peripheral blood. Every receptor here comes from a man in his forties with active or convalescent COVID-19.

V usage is TRBV7-2 and J usage is TRBJ2-1, with D possibly matching TRBD2 (7 bases). V lost 2 bases and J lost 7, with 15 bases in between. The length of the CDR3 is 15 residues. CDR1 is SGHTA, CDR2 FQGNSA, per germline. The DNA for the CDR3 is TGTGCCAGCAGCTTATTGGGGGGGCCGGGGAATGAGCAGTTCTTC. Amino acid sequence: CASSLLGGPGNEQFF.

This chain joins TRBV5-1 and TRBJ2-5, with D possibly TRBD1 on 5 matching bases. The CDR3 runs to 13 residues. Trimming pared 1 base from V and 3 bases from J, leaving 7 bases between. Germline loops: CDR1 SGHRS, CDR2 YFSETQ. CDR3 region: CASSLLGEETQYF. In nucleotides, the CDR3 is TGCGCCAGCAGCTTGTTAGGGGAAGAGACCCAGTACTTC.

J is TRBJ1-5 and V is TRBV19; a possible D gene is TRBD1 (6 bases). V was trimmed by 0 bases and J by 7 bases, leaving 10 bases between them. The length of the CDR3 is 14 residues. CDR1 and CDR2 (germline): LNHDA, SQIVND (reference sequence). CDR3 bases: TGTGCCAGTAGTATAGAGGGGGCTGGACAGCCCCAGCATTTT. It specifies CASSIEGAGQPQHF.

The chain links TRBV5-3 to TRBJ2-2, with TRBD1 matching 9 bases. TRBV5-3 is an ORF, and what it does is uncertain. This CDR3 is 15 amino acids long. Trimming removed 4 bases from V and 1 base from J; junction bases left unmatched: 2. CDR3 sequence reads: CARSRTGENTGELFF. In DNA form, the CDR3 reads TGTGCCAGAAGCCGGACAGGGGAGAACACCGGGGAGCTGTTTTTT.

Only one count was recorded for this clone. The J gene is TRBJ2-3, the V gene TRBV5-1; the match to TRBD1 covers 8 bases. This CDR3 has 14 amino acids. The V gene's germline CDR1 is SGHRS and CDR2 YFSETQ. V was pared by 7 bases and J by 4 bases, with 8 bases of the junction left unmatched. Here the CDR3 DNA reads TGCGCCAGCCGTGCAGGGGGCTTTTCAGATACGCAGTATTTT. This gives the protein CASRAGGFSDTQYF.

The V call is TRBV2, the J call TRBJ1-6; unclear D gene. Looked up from germline, CDR1 is SNHLY and CDR2 is FYNNEI. The V end was cut by 5 bases, the J end by 7 bases, with 6 bases between. This CDR3 has 12 residues. The CDR3 reads CASSSENSPLHF. The DNA for the CDR3 is TGTGCCAGCAGTTCCGAGAATTCACCCCTCCACTTT.

The V and J genes are TRBV5-6 and TRBJ2-4; 8 bases fit TRBD1. This CDR3 spans 17 amino acids. With V trimmed by 4 bases and J by 4 bases, 13 bases remained unmatched. Germline loops: CDR1 SGHDT, CDR2 YYEEEE. The CDR3 is CASSPKKHRDRKNIQYF. The CDR3 DNA sequence: TGTGCCAGCAGCCCAAAGAAACACCGGGACAGGAAAAACATTCAGTACTTC.

The chain uses TRBV29-1 and TRBJ2-1; D is perhaps TRBD1 (5 bases). CDR1 and CDR2 from the germline V gene are SQVTM and ANQGSEA. Trimming took off 3 bases at V and 1 base at J, with 10 bases between the two ends. The CDR3 loop spans 14 amino acids. In DNA form, the CDR3 reads TGCAGCGTTGAGCTCCAGGGTTCCTACAATGAGCAGTTCTTC. The encoded protein is CSVELQGSYNEQFF.

The gene calls are TRBV6-6 and TRBJ1-6, with 10 bases lining up with TRBD1. V shed 10 bases and J 9 bases; nucleotides not matched to a gene: 6. There are 13 residues in the CDR3. The germline V gene encodes CDR1 MNHNY and CDR2 SVGAGI (reference sequence). The CDR3 region is CATGTGEGSPLHF. In nucleotides, the CDR3 is TGTGCCACCGGGACAGGGGAGGGTTCACCCCTCCACTTT.

This rearrangement joins TRBV7-2 to TRBJ2-1; no firm D call. V was clipped by 1 base and J by 7 bases, with 14 bases between them. Per the germline V gene, CDR1 is SGHTA and CDR2 is FQGNSA. This CDR3 has 15 residues. As DNA, the CDR3 is TGTGCCAGCAGCTTAGATCGGTTAGCATGGAATGAGCAGTTCTTC. Its translation is CASSLDRLAWNEQFF.

The chain employs TRBV4-3 and TRBJ2-3; TRBD2 might be the D (6 bases). V was pared by 0 bases and J by 7 bases, with 17 bases between. Germline V gives CDR1 LGHNA, CDR2 YSLEER. The CDR3 covers 16 residues. CDR3 sequence reads: CASSQDPGGAFYTQYF. DNA of the CDR3: TGCGCCAGCAGCCAAGATCCGGGCGGGGCTTTTTATACGCAGTATTTT.

In its sample, this clone was seen a few times. This rearrangement joins TRBV6-5 to TRBJ1-1, with D uncertain. The V gene's germline CDR1 is MNHEY and CDR2 SVGAGI. CDR3 length: 15 residues. Trimming stripped 5 bases from V and 5 bases from J, with 18 bases between. The CDR3 sequence: CASSNLYGVRTEAFF. In DNA form, the CDR3 reads TGTGCCAGCAGTAACCTCTACGGGGTGAGGACTGAAGCTTTCTTT.

J is TRBJ1-2 and V is TRBV6-5, with D perhaps TRBD1 (5 bases). The CDR3 is made up of 15 amino acids. Germline V lookup: CDR1 MNHEY, CDR2 SVGAGI. Trimming pared 6 bases from V and 1 base from J, leaving 15 bases between. CDR3 amino acids: CASRDNSQGNYGYTF. The CDR3 region has the DNA TGTGCCAGCAGGGACAATTCCCAGGGTAACTATGGCTACACCTTC.

The rearrangement joins TRBV12-3 or TRBV12-4 to TRBJ1-5; D not certain. The V end was cut by 6 bases, the J end by 3 bases, with 9 bases between. CDR3 length: 13 residues. The CDR3 DNA sequence: TGTGCCAGCAGACTTGACACCAATCAGCCCCAGCATTTT. Translating it yields CASRLDTNQPQHF.

V is TRBV15 and J is TRBJ1-1; D remains unclear. The CDR3 is made up of 14 amino acids. Looked up from germline, CDR1 is LNHNV and CDR2 is YYDKDF (reference sequence). The ends were cut back, 0 bases at V and 2 bases at J, with 7 bases in the middle. The chain's CDR3 is CATSRDITNTEAFF. The CDR3 DNA reads as TGTGCCACCAGCAGAGACATCACAAACACTGAAGCTTTCTTT.

The chain employs TRBV7-3 and TRBJ1-3; no clear D. The germline V gene encodes CDR1 SGHTA and CDR2 FQGTGA. The CDR3 is made up of 13 amino acids. V lost 5 bases and J lost 0, with 5 bases in between. The CDR3 loop is CASSPNSGNTIYF. The CDR3 DNA is TGTGCCAGCAGCCCTAACTCTGGAAACACCATATATTTT.

V usage is TRBV24-1 and J usage is TRBJ2-5, with 12 bases that match TRBD2. There are 17 residues in the CDR3. The junction had 10 bases not matched to a gene; V was cut back by 4 bases and J by 5 bases. CDR1 and CDR2 from the germline V gene are KGHDR and SFDVKD. CDR3 sequence: CATSDQRTSGVAETQYF. CDR3 in DNA: TGTGCCACCAGTGACCAACGGACTAGCGGGGTGGCGGAGACCCAGTACTTC.

This clone was seen a single time. The rearrangement joins TRBV10-3 to TRBJ2-7, with 12 positions matching TRBD1. This CDR3 is 15 amino acids long. Per the germline V gene, CDR1 is ENHRY and CDR2 is SYGVKD. J lost 3 bases, V lost 5 bases, and 5 bases had no gene match. The CDR3 here is CAISPGQGADYEQYF. The CDR3 nucleotides read TGTGCCATCAGTCCGGGACAGGGGGCAGACTACGAGCAGTACTTC.

This sequence joins TRBV9 and TRBJ2-3; tentatively, D is TRBD2 (7 bases). Looked up from germline, CDR1 is SGDLS and CDR2 is YYNGEE. Trimming left V 6 bases short and J 4 bases short, with 12 bases between. There are 13 residues in the CDR3. The CDR3 region is CASTRGGADTQYF. The CDR3 DNA reads TGTGCCAGCACTCGAGGGGGGGCAGATACGCAGTATTTT.

This clone was detected once. The J gene is TRBJ2-2, the V gene TRBV11-2; D ambiguous. V lost 5 bases and J lost 7, with 8 bases in between. The CDR3 covers 12 residues. The germline V gene has CDR1 SGHAT and CDR2 FQNNGV. CDR3 loop: CASSPSSGELFF. CDR3 bases: TGTGCCAGCAGCCCCTCGAGCGGGGAGCTGTTTTTT.

The J gene is TRBJ2-1, the V gene TRBV2; a weak D match, TRBD1 (6 bases). The germline V and J ends were trimmed by 6 bases and 6 bases, with 18 bases remaining between them. CDR1 is SNHLY and CDR2 is FYNNEI in the germline V gene. The CDR3 is made up of 15 amino acids. The CDR3 DNA follows: TGTGCCAGCAGCGAACAGGGCAGCCTGACCAATGAGCAGTTCTTC. It codes for CASSEQGSLTNEQFF.

The CDR3 sequence: CSASTGGANYGYTF. CDR3 DNA: TGCAGTGCTAGTACGGGGGGAGCTAACTATGGCTACACCTTC. The rearrangement uses TRBV20-1 and TRBJ1-2; maybe TRBD1 (5 bases). The CDR3 spans 14 residues. V lost 3 bases to trimming and J lost 0 bases, with 11 bases between them. Germline-derived CDR1 and CDR2 are DFQATT and SNEGSKA (reference sequence).